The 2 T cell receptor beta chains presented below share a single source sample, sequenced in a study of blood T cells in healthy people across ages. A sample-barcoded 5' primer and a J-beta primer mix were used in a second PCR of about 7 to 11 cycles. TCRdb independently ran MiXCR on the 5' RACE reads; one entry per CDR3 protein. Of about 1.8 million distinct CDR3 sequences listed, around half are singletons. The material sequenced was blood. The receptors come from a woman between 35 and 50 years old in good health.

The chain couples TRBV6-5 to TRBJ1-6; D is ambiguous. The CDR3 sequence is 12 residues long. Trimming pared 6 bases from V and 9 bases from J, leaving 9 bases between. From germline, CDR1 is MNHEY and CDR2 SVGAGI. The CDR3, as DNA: TGTGCCAGCAGGGAGGGTCCTTCACCCCTCCACTTT. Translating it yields CASREGPSPLHF.

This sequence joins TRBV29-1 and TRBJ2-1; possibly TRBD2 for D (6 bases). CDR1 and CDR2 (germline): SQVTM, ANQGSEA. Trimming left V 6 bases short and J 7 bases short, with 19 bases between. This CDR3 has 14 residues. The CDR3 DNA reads TGCAGCGTCTGGACCGTAGGGAGGATAAATGAGCAGTTCTTC. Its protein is CSVWTVGRINEQFF.